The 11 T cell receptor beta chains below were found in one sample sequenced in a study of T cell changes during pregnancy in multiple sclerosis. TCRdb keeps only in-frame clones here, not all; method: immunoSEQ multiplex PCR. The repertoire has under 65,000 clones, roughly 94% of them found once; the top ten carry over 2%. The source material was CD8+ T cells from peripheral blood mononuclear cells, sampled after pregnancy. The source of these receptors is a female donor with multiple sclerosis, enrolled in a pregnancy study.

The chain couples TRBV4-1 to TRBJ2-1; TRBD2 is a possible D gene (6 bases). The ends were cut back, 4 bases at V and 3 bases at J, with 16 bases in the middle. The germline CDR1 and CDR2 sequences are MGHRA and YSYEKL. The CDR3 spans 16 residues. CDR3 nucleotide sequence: TGCGCCAGCAGCCCAGTTGGGACTGCCTTCTACAATGAGCAGTTCTTC. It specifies CASSPVGTAFYNEQFF.

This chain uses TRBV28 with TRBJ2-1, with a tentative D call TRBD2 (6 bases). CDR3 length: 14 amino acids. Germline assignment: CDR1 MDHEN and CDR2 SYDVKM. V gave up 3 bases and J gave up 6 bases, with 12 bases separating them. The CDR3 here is CASSFGGSLNEQFF. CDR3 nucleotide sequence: TGTGCCAGCAGTTTCGGGGGATCTCTCAATGAGCAGTTCTTC. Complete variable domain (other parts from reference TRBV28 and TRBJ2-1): DVKVTQSSRYLVKRTGEKVFLECVQDMDHENMFWYRQDPGLGLRLIYFSYDVKMKEKGDIPEGYSVSREKKERFSLILESASTNQTSMYLCASSFGGSLNEQFFGPGTRLTVL.

The CDR3 here is CASSLGTSGTGEQFF. The CDR3 DNA follows: TGTGCCAGCAGCTTAGGGACTAGCGGGACCGGAGAGCAGTTCTTC. This chain uses TRBV7-8 with TRBJ2-1; 12 bases map to TRBD2. This CDR3 is 15 amino acids long. The germline CDR1 and CDR2 sequences are SGHVS and FQNEAQ. Germline trimming cut 1 base from V and 10 bases from J; bases unmatched to any gene: 5.

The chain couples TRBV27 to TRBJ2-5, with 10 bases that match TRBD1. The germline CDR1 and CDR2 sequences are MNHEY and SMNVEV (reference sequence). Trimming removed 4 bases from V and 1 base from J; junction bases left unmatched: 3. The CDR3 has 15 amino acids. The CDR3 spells CASSYGTGVQETQYF. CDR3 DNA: TGTGCCAGCAGTTATGGGACAGGGGTCCAAGAGACCCAGTACTTC.

The CDR3 nucleotides are TGTGCCAGCAGCTTATCCCTAGCGGGAGGCGGATACGAGCAGTACTTC. Amino acids: CASSLSLAGGGYEQYF. This chain uses TRBV13 with TRBJ2-7; 11 nucleotides align to TRBD2. V was pared by 2 bases and J by 4 bases, with 7 bases of the junction left unmatched. Germline values: CDR1 PRHDT, CDR2 FYEKMQ (reference sequence). The CDR3 spans 16 residues.

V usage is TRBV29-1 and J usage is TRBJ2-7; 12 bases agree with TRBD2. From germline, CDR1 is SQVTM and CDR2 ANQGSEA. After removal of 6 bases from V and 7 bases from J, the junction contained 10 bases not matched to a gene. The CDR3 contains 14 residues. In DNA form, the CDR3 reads TGCAGCGTCCCTAGCGGGAGGGCCTCTGGGGAGCAGTACTTC. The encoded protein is CSVPSGRASGEQYF.

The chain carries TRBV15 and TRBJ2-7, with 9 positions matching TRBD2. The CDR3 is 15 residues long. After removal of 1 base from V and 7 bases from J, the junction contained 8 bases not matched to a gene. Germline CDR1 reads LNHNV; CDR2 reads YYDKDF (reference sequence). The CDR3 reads CATSRASSGIGEQYF. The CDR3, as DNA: TGTGCCACCAGCAGAGCCTCTAGCGGGATAGGGGAGCAGTACTTC.

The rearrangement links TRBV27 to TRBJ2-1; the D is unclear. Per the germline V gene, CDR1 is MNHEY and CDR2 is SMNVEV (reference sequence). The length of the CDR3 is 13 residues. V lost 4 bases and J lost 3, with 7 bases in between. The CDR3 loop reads CASSSADYNEQFF. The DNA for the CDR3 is TGTGCCAGCAGTTCTGCAGACTACAATGAGCAGTTCTTC.

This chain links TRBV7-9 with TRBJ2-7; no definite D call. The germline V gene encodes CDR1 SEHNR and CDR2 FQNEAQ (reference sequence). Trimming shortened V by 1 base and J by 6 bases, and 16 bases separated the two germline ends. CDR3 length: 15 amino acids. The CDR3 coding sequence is TGTGCCAGCAGCTTAGTCTGGAACGAGGATGCCGAGCAGTACTTC. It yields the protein CASSLVWNEDAEQYF.

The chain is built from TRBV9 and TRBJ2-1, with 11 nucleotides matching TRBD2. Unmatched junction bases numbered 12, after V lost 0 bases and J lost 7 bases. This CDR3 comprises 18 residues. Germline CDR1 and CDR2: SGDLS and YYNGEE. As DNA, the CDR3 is TGTGCCAGCAGCGTAGGAGGGACTAGCGGTAAGGTTGGTAATGAGCAGTTCTTC. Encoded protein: CASSVGGTSGKVGNEQFF.

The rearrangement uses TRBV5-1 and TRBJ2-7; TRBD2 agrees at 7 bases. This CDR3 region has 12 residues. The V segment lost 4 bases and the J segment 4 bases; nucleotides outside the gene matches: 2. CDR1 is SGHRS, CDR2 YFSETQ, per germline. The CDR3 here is CASSPGGYEQYF. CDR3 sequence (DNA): TGCGCCAGCAGCCCGGGGGGATACGAGCAGTACTTC.